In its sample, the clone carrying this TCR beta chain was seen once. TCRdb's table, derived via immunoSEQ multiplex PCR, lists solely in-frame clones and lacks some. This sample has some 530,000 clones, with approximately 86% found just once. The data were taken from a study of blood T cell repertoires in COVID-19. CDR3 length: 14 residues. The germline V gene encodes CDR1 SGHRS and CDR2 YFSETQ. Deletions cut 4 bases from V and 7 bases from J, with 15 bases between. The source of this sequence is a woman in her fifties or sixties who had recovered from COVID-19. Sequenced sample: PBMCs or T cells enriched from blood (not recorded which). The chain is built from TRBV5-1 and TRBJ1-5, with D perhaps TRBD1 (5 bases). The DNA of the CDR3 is TGCGCCAGCAGCCCCCGGGGAGGGGACCAGCCCCAGCATTTT. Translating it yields CASSPRGGDQPQHF.